Each of the 13 T cell receptor beta chains below was sequenced from the same sample in a study of T cells in Graves' hyperthyroidism and ophthalmopathy. Amplified TCR beta CDR3 regions came from RNA transcripts. An initial round of RT-PCR targeting the TCR CDR3 relied on the HTBI primer set. Using its own MiXCR run on the multiplex PCR reads, TCRdb lists one record per CDR3 protein. The sample lists fewer than 650,000 distinct CDR3 sequences; 35% to 50% were seen once. The sample taken for sequencing was peripheral blood or thyroid tissue (not recorded which). All receptors come from an adult woman with Graves' disease, either hyperthyroidism or ophthalmopathy (not recorded which).

The chain carries TRBV2 and TRBJ1-6, with 8 positions matching TRBD1. Germline CDR1 reads SNHLY; CDR2 reads FYNNEI. J lost 10 bases, V lost 6 bases, and 14 bases had no gene match. There are 16 residues in the CDR3. CDR3 bases: TGTGCCAGCAGCCAAGTCTCTTCAGGGGGCTACTCACCCCTCCACTTT. Translated: CASSQVSSGGYSPLHF.

The table lists this clonotype with many counts. The rearrangement uses TRBV29-1 and TRBJ1-2, with unresolved D. The CDR3 extends over 14 amino acids. The V end lost 7 bases, the J end lost 4 bases, and 19 bases lay between the germline ends. The germline CDR1 and CDR2 sequences are SQVTM and ANQGSEA. The CDR3 DNA reads TGCAGCGCCGAAATGATCGGGGTGGGCTATGGCTACACCTTC. Encoded protein: CSAEMIGVGYGYTF.

There are a few counts of this clonotype. The chain couples TRBV28 to TRBJ1-5; D perhaps matches TRBD1 (5 bases). The germline V gene encodes CDR1 MDHEN and CDR2 SYDVKM. The V and J ends lost 5 bases and 2 bases respectively, with 10 bases between them. This CDR3 is built from 14 residues. Here the CDR3 DNA reads TGTGCCAGCAGTCCTCTGGGGGGCAATCAGCCCCAGCATTTT. This gives the protein CASSPLGGNQPQHF.

A word on this clonotype: A read error may be the cause here, since a much bigger clone is one base away. The V and J genes are TRBV29-1 and TRBJ2-7; perhaps TRBD2 as D (5 bases). CDR3 size: 15 residues. CDR1 is SQVTM and CDR2 is ANQGSEA in the germline V gene. The CDR3 nucleotides are TGTGCCAGTAATTTTAGCGAGAGGGCAACCTACGAGCAGTACTTC. Its protein is CASNFSERATYEQYF.

This clonotype was observed once. The CDR3 does not close with the conserved phenylalanine or tryptophan, likely indicating a read error. Because the CDR3's place on the DNA is in doubt, the DNA is left out and the CDR3 is given as listed by TCRdb. The V and J genes are TRBV6-5 and TRBJ1-4; the D call of TRBD1 is as the table states it, not checked on the DNA. Looked up from germline, CDR1 is MNHEY and CDR2 is SVGAGI. The CDR3 spans 9 amino acids, including both terminal residues. The CDR3 sequence: CASRTGGVY.

This clonotype came up many times. This chain connects TRBV7-9 to TRBJ1-1; the D is unclear. Germline V CDR1 and CDR2: SEHNR, FQNEAQ (reference sequence). V lost 0 bases and J lost 0, with 8 bases in between. The CDR3 has 15 residues. CDR3: CASSLAGRMNTEAFF. CDR3 nucleotides: TGTGCCAGCAGCTTAGCAGGCAGGATGAACACTGAAGCTTTCTTT.

The genes are TRBV7-9 and TRBJ2-7; 8 nucleotides match TRBD2. Germline CDR1 is SEHNR and CDR2 is FQNEAQ (reference sequence). The CDR3 loop spans 18 amino acids. The V segment lost 1 base and the J segment 5 bases; nucleotides outside the gene matches: 16. The CDR3 is CASSLGPLGAGASDEQYF. Written as DNA, the CDR3 is TGTGCCAGCAGCTTAGGTCCATTGGGAGCGGGAGCGTCGGACGAGCAGTACTTC.

This clonotype was seen ten or more times. The genes are TRBV2 and TRBJ2-2; 7 nucleotides line up with TRBD2. Germline V gene lookup returns CDR1 SNHLY and CDR2 FYNNEI. The J segment lost 5 bases and the V segment lost 8 bases, leaving 8 bases of the junction unmatched. This CDR3 is built from 14 residues. The CDR3 reads CASGREAGTGELFF. The CDR3 nucleotides read TGTGCCAGCGGGAGAGAAGCGGGGACCGGGGAGCTGTTTTTT.

This clonotype was found a few times. The chain carries TRBV29-1 and TRBJ2-7; D is perhaps TRBD1 (6 bases). In germline, CDR1 is SQVTM, CDR2 ANQGSEA. CDR3 length equals 14 residues. Between the trimmed V and J ends, which lost 1 base and 0 bases, there was a span of 10 bases. This CDR3 reads CSVEVQGNSYEQYF. DNA of the CDR3: TGCAGCGTTGAAGTCCAGGGGAACTCCTACGAGCAGTACTTC.

The chain carries TRBV5-6 and TRBJ1-2; no clear D. The ends were cut back, 2 bases at V and 1 base at J, with 12 bases in the middle. The CDR3 length is 15 residues. The germline gives CDR1 SGHDT, CDR2 YYEEEE. The CDR3 nucleotides are TGTGCCAGCAGCTTTGCTCCCGGGAATAACTATGGCTACACCTTC. Its translation is CASSFAPGNNYGYTF. Complete variable domain (other parts from reference TRBV5-6 and TRBJ1-2): DAGVTQSPTHLIKTRGQQVTLRCSPKSGHDTVSWYQQALGQGPQFIFQYYEEEERQRGNFPDRFSGHQFPNYSSELNVNALLLGDSALYLCASSFAPGNNYGYTFGSGTRLTVV.

The chain uses TRBV5-1 and TRBJ1-5; D call uncertain. V was pared by 3 bases and J by 5 bases, with 9 bases between. This CDR3 has 13 amino acids. Germline V gene lookup returns CDR1 SGHRS and CDR2 YFSETQ. CDR3 residues: CASSWSPDQPQHF. CDR3 nucleotide sequence: TGCGCCAGCAGCTGGTCACCTGATCAGCCCCAGCATTTT.

The chain is built from TRBV5-5 and TRBJ1-2; D gene uncertain. The CDR3 has 14 residues. V lost 0 bases and J lost 6, with 12 bases in between. Per the germline V gene, CDR1 is SGHKS and CDR2 is YYEKEE (reference sequence). The CDR3 protein is CASSLEYTANGYTF. The CDR3 coding sequence is TGTGCCAGCAGCTTGGAGTACACCGCGAATGGCTACACCTTC.

This clonotype was seen a handful of times. The chain recombines TRBV10-3 with TRBJ1-2; D gene uncertain. The CDR3 extends over 11 amino acids. Germline V gene sequence: CDR1 ENHRY, CDR2 SYGVKD. Trimming took 7 bases from V and 8 from J, leaving 11 bases between them. The CDR3 protein is CAIKSMGGYTF. The CDR3 nucleotides are TGTGCCATCAAGTCCATGGGCGGCTACACCTTC.